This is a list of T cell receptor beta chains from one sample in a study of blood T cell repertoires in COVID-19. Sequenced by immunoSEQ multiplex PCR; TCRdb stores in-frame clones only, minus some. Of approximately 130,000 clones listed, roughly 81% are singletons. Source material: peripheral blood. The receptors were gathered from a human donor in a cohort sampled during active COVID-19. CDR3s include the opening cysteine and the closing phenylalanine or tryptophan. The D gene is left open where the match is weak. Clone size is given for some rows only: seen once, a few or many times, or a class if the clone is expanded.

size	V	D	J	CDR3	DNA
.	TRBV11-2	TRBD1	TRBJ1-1	CASSFGDRVTEAFF	TGTGCCAGCAGCTTTGGGGACAGGGTCACTGAAGCTTTCTTT
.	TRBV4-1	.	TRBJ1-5	CASSQGQLNQPQHF	TGCGCCAGCAGCCAAGGACAGCTCAATCAGCCCCAGCATTTT
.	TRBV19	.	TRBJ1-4	CASSIVALQRGDEKLFF	TGTGCCAGTAGTATAGTTGCACTCCAACGCGGTGATGAAAAACTGTTTTTT
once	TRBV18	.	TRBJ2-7	CASSRPAGFGSNFNNYEQYF	TGTGCCAGCTCACGTCCCGCAGGGTTCGGTTCAAACTTTAATAATTACGAGCAGTACTTC
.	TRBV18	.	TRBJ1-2	CASSPQGAYGYTF	TGTGCCAGCTCACCACAAGGGGCTTATGGCTACACCTTC
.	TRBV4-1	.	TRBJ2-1	CASSLGGGSYNEQFF	TGCGCCAGCAGCCTAGGGGGGGGCTCCTACAATGAGCAGTTCTTC
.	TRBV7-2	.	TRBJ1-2	CASSSRGEGYGYTF	TGTGCCAGCAGCTCGCGTGGGGAGGGTTATGGCTACACCTTC
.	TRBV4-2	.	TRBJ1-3	CASSQDRGSLSGNTIYF	TGTGCCAGCAGCCAAGACAGGGGCAGTCTCTCTGGAAACACCATATATTTT
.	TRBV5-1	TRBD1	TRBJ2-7	CASRTGAGLGRYEQYF	TGCGCCAGCAGAACAGGGGCGGGCCTGGGGCGCTACGAGCAGTACTTC
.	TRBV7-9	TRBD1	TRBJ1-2	CASSPTGTAFYGYTF	TGTGCCAGCAGCCCTACCGGGACAGCCTTCTATGGCTACACCTTC
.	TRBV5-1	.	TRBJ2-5	CASSLGLVVKETQYF	TGCGCCAGCAGCTTGGGACTAGTTGTCAAAGAGACCCAGTACTTC
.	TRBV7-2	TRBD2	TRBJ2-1	CASSFAGAYNEQFF	TGTGCCAGCAGTTTCGCGGGGGCCTACAATGAGCAGTTCTTC
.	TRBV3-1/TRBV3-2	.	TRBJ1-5	CASSPTAYSNQPQHF	TGTGCCAGCAGTCCGACAGCTTATAGCAATCAGCCCCAGCATTTT
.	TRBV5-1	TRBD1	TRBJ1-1	CASSLVGQGPREAFF	TGCGCCAGCAGCTTGGTAGGACAGGGCCCCCGTGAAGCTTTCTTT
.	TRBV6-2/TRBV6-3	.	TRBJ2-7	CASSTRRDRYEQYF	TGTGCCAGCAGTACTCGGAGGGACCGCTACGAGCAGTACTTC
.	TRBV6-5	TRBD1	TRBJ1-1	CASRDRVNTEAFF	TGTGCCAGCCGAGACAGGGTGAACACTGAAGCTTTCTTT
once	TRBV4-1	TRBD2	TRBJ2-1	CASSQDPARAGGQFF	TGCGCCAGCAGCCAAGACCCCGCAAGGGCGGGGGGGCAGTTCTTC
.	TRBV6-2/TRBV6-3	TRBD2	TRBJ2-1	CASSYSRVGGYNEQFF	TGTGCCAGCAGTTACTCGAGAGTGGGGGGGTACAATGAGCAGTTCTTC
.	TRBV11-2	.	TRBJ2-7	CASSPSRRSGGQYF	TGTGCCAGCAGCCCTAGCCGACGATCGGGCGGGCAGTACTTC
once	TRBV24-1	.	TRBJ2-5	CATSDSSPEGVQETQYF	TGTGCCACCAGTGATTCCTCGCCTGAAGGGGTACAAGAGACCCAGTACTTC
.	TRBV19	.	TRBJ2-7	CASSIGAESSYEQYF	TGTGCCAGTAGTATAGGGGCAGAGAGCTCCTACGAGCAGTACTTC
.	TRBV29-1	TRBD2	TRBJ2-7	CSAVRGGDEQYF	TGCAGCGCCGTCCGGGGGGGAGACGAGCAGTACTTC
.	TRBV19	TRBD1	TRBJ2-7	CASSIDSAGGYEQYF	TGTGCCAGTAGTATAGACTCGGCAGGGGGCTACGAGCAGTACTTC
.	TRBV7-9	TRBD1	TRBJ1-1	CASSLGQGNTEAFF	TGTGCCAGCAGCCTCGGACAGGGGAACACTGAAGCTTTCTTT
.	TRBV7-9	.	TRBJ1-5	CASSLESGSQPQHF	TGTGCCAGCAGCTTAGAGTCGGGGAGTCAGCCCCAGCATTTT
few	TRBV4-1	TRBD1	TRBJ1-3	CASSQVPGQGRNTIYF	TGCGCCAGCAGCCAAGTCCCCGGACAGGGGAGAAACACCATATATTTT
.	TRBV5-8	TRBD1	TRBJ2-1	CASRPAGQGLNEQFF	TGTGCCAGCAGACCAGCCGGACAGGGCCTCAATGAGCAGTTCTTC
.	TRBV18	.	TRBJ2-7	CASSPGTNYEQYF	TGTGCCAGCTCACCAGGGACAAACTACGAGCAGTACTTC
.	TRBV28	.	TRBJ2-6	CASRPGESGANVLTF	TGTGCCAGCAGGCCGGGGGAATCGGGGGCCAACGTCCTGACTTTC
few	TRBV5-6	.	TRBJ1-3	CASSPNFSGNTIYF	TGTGCCAGCAGCCCCAACTTCTCTGGAAACACCATATATTTT
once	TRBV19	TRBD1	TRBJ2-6	CASSRQGSGANVLTF	TGTGCCAGTAGCCGACAGGGATCCGGGGCCAACGTCCTGACTTTC
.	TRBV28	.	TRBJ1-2	CASSPGIWAGNYGYTF	TGTGCCAGCAGCCCCGGTATTTGGGCTGGTAACTATGGCTACACCTTC
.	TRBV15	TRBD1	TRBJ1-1	CATSSRGDTEAFF	TGTGCCACCAGCAGCAGGGGGGACACTGAAGCTTTCTTT
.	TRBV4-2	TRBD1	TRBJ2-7	CASSHPGTGVNEQYF	TGTGCCAGCAGCCACCCCGGGACAGGGGTCAACGAGCAGTACTTC
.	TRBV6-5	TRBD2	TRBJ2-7	CASGREASGSYEQYF	TGTGCCAGTGGCAGAGAGGCTAGCGGTTCCTACGAGCAGTACTTC
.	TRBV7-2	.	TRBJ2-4	CASSPSRGSWLAKNIQYF	TGTGCCAGCAGCCCTTCCCGTGGTTCATGGCTAGCCAAAAACATTCAGTACTTC
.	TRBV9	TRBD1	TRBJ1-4	CASSVGMGRGLEKLFF	TGTGCCAGCAGCGTAGGAATGGGCAGGGGGCTTGAAAAACTGTTTTTT
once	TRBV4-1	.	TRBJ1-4	CASSRSTGRTNEKLFF	TGCGCCAGCAGCCGGTCGACGGGGAGGACTAATGAAAAACTGTTTTTT
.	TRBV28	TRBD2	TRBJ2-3	CASSLGTSGGQTDTQYF	TGTGCCAGCAGTTTGGGGACTAGCGGGGGGCAAACAGATACGCAGTATTTT
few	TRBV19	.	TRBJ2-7	CASSIGSNSYEQYF	TGTGCCAGTAGTATAGGGTCGAACAGCTACGAGCAGTACTTC
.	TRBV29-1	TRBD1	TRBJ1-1	CSVLQGLGTEAFF	TGCAGCGTGCTACAGGGGCTAGGCACTGAAGCTTTCTTT
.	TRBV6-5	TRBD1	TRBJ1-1	CASSYSRTGWAEAFF	TGTGCCAGCAGTTACTCTAGGACAGGATGGGCTGAAGCTTTCTTT
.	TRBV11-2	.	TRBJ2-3	CATAGTLLDTQYF	TGTGCCACCGCCGGGACACTCTTAGATACGCAGTATTTT
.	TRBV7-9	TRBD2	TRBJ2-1	CASSDPSGGPSAYNEQFF	TGTGCCAGCAGCGATCCTAGCGGGGGCCCATCAGCCTACAATGAGCAGTTCTTC
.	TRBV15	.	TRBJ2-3	CATSGSGYSTDTQYF	TGTGCCACCAGCGGTAGCGGTTATAGCACAGATACGCAGTATTTT
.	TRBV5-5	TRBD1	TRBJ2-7	CASRKGQGVRNEQYF	TGTGCCAGCAGAAAGGGACAGGGGGTGCGAAACGAGCAGTACTTC
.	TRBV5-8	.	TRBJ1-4	CASSLVIGGPNEKLFF	TGTGCCAGCAGCTTGGTGATCGGCGGGCCTAATGAAAAACTGTTTTTT
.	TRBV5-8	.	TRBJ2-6	CASSLVTAGANVLTF	TGTGCCAGCAGCTTAGTAACAGCTGGGGCCAACGTCCTGACTTTC
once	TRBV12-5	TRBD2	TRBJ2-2	CASGLGILGGGHTGELFF	TGTGCTAGTGGTTTGGGAATCTTGGGCGGGGGACACACCGGGGAGCTGTTTTTT
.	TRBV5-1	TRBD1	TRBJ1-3	CASSWGQESGNTIYF	TGCGCCAGCAGCTGGGGACAGGAATCAGGAAACACCATATATTTT